The present T cell receptor beta chain was sequenced within a study of Ad26.COV2.S vaccination and SARS-CoV-2 variants. V gave up 1 base and J gave up 4 bases; unmatched junction bases: 9. Germline assignment: CDR1 SQVTM and CDR2 ANQGSEA. This CDR3 is built from 16 residues. Study findings and constraints: After vaccination, substantial breadth of spike-specific CD8+ and CD4+ responses was reported. Spike-specific TCR breadth in vaccine recipients exceeded that seen in placebo recipients.

On this clone: The antigen is unknown.

Documented treatment: roughly 20 received Ad26.COV2.S at low or high dose, single or two shots; five or six received placebo; per-sample allocation not given. Day 63 after the first injection of vaccine or placebo was the sampling time. An Ad26 vector that expressed Wuhan-strain SARS-CoV-2 spike constituted the vaccine. Clones were sequenced by immunoSEQ multiplex PCR, and TCRdb holds only the in-frame ones, with some missing. This table holds 500,000 or so clones, about 83% found once. The genes are TRBV29-1 and TRBJ2-7, with 11 bases fitting TRBD1. The TCR was taken from a person aged 18 to 59 who received the Ad26.COV2.S COVID-19 vaccine or a placebo. The starting material was peripheral blood, obtained in a trial of Ad26.COV2.S vaccine versus placebo. CDR3 DNA: TGCAGCGTTGAAGGCCATCGGACAGGGGGCTCTTACGAGCAGTACTTC. This gives the protein CSVEGHRTGGSYEQYF.